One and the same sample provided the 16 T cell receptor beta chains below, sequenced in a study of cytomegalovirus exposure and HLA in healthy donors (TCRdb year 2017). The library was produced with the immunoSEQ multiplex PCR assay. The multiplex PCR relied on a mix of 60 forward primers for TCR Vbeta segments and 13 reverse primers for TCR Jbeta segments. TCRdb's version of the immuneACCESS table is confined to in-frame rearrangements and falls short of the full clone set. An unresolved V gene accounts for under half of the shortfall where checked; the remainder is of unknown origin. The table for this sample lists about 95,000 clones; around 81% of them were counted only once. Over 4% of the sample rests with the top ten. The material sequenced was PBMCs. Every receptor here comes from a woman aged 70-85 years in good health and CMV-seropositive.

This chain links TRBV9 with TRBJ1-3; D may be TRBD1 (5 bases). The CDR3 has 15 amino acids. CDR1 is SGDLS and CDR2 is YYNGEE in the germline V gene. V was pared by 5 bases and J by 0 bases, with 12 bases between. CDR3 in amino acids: CASSLTVSSGNTIYF. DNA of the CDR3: TGTGCCAGCAGTTTGACAGTAAGCTCTGGAAACACCATATATTTT.

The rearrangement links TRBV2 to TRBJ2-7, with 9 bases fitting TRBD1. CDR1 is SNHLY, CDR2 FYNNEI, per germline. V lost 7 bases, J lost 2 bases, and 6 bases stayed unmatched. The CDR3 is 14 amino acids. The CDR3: CASTLGQGTYEQYF. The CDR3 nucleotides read TGTGCCAGCACCCTGGGACAGGGAACCTACGAGCAGTACTTC.

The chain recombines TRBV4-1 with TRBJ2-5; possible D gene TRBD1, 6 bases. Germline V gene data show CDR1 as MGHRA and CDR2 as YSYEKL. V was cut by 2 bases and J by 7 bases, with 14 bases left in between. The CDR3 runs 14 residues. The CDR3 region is CASSQPTGLGTQYF. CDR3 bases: TGCGCCAGCAGCCAACCTACAGGGTTGGGGACCCAGTACTTC.

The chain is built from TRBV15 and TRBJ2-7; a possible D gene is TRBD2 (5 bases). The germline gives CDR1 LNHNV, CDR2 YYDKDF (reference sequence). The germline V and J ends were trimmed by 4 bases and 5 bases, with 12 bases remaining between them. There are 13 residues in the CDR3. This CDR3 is CATSKPGVHEQYF. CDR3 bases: TGTGCCACCAGCAAACCCGGGGTCCACGAGCAGTACTTC.

The CDR3 nucleotides read TGTGCCAGCAGCTTAGAGCCTCAACCCAATGAGCAGTTCTTC. It encodes CASSLEPQPNEQFF. The rearrangement links TRBV7-2 to TRBJ2-1, with D unclear. From germline, CDR1 is SGHTA and CDR2 FQGNSA. V shed 1 base and J shed 6 bases, with 10 bases lying between them. The CDR3 is 14 residues long.

The CDR3 loop reads CASSPGQGATEAFF. CDR3 sequence (DNA): TGTGCCAGCAGTCCTGGACAGGGGGCAACTGAAGCTTTCTTT. This chain joins TRBV25-1 and TRBJ1-1; 11 nucleotides line up with TRBD1. V lost 5 bases, J lost 5 bases, and 4 bases stayed unmatched. The germline V gene encodes CDR1 MGHDK and CDR2 SYGVNS. This CDR3 is built from 14 residues. The whole variable domain, remainder taken from reference TRBV25-1 and TRBJ1-1, is EADIYQTPRYLVIGTGKKITLECSQTMGHDKMYWYQQDPGMELHLIHYSYGVNSTEKGDLSSESTVSRIRTEHFPLTLESARPSHTSQYLCASSPGQGATEAFFGQGTRLTVV.

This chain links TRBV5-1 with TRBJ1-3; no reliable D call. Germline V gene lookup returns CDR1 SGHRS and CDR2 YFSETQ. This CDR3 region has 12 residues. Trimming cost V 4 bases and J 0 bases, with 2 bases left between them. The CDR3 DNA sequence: TGCGCCAGCAGCCTCTCTGGAAACACCATATATTTT. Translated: CASSLSGNTIYF.

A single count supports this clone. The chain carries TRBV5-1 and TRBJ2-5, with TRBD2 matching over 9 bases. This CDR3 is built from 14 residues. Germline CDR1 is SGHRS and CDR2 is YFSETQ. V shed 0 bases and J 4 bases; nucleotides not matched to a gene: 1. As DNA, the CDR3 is TGCGCCAGCAGCTTGGTTAGCGGGAGAGAGACCCAGTACTTC. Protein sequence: CASSLVSGRETQYF.

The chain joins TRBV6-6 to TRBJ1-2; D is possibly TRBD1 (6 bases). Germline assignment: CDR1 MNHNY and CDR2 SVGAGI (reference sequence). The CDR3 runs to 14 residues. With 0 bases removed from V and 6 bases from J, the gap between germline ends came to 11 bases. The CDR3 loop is CASSYSTPGDGYTF. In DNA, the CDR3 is TGTGCCAGCAGTTACTCAACCCCAGGGGATGGCTACACCTTC.

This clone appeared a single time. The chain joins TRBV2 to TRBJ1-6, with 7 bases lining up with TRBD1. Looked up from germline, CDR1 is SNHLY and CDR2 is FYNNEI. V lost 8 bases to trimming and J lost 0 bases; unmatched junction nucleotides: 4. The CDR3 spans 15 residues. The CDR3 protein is CASEDRSSYNSPLHF. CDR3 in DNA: TGTGCCAGCGAGGACAGGAGCTCCTATAATTCACCCCTCCACTTT. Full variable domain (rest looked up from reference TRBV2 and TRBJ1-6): EPEVTQTPSHQVTQMGQEVILRCVPISNHLYFYWYRQILGQKVEFLVSFYNNEISEKSEIFDDQFSVERPDGSNFTLKIRSTKLEDSAMYFCASEDRSSYNSPLHFGNGTRLTVT.

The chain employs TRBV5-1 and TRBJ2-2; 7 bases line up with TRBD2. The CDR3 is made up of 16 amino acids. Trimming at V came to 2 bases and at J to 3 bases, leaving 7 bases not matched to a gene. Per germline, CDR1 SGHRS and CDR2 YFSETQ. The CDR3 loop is CASSFSAGRDTGELFF. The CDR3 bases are TGCGCCAGCAGCTTCTCAGCGGGAAGGGACACCGGGGAGCTGTTTTTT. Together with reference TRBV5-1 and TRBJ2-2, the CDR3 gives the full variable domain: KAGVTQTPRYLIKTRGQQVTLSCSPISGHRSVSWYQQTPGQGLQFLFEYFSETQRNKGNFPGRFSGRQFSNSRSEMNVSTLELGDSALYLCASSFSAGRDTGELFFGEGSRLTVL.

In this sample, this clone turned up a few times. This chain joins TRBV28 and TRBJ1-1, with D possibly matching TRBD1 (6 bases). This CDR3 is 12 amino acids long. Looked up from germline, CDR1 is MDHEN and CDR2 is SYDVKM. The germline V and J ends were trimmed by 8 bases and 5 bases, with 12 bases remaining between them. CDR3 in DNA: TGTGCCAGCCTGGAGGGGGGGACTGAAGCTTTCTTT. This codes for CASLEGGTEAFF.

CDR3 nucleotides: TGTGCCAGCAGTGCAGTCAGACAGGGATTATTCTCTGGAAACACCATATATTTT. It is translated as CASSAVRQGLFSGNTIYF. This sequence joins TRBV6-1 and TRBJ1-3; 7 positions agree with TRBD1. CDR3 length: 18 amino acids. Germline V gene lookup returns CDR1 MNHNS and CDR2 SASEGT. J lost 0 bases, V lost 4 bases, and 12 bases had no gene match.

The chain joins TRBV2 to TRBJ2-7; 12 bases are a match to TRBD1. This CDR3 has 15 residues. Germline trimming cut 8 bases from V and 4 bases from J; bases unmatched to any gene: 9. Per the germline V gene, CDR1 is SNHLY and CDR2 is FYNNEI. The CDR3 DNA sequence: TGTGCCAGCCGAAGGGGACAGGGGGCTTGGTACGAGCAGTACTTC. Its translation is CASRRGQGAWYEQYF.

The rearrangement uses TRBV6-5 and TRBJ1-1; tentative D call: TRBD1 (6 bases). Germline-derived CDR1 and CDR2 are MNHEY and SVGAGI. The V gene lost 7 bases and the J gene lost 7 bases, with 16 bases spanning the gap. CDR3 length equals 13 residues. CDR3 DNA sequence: TGTGCCAGCAAAGGCCAGGGGATGATTGAAGCTTTCTTT. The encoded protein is CASKGQGMIEAFF.

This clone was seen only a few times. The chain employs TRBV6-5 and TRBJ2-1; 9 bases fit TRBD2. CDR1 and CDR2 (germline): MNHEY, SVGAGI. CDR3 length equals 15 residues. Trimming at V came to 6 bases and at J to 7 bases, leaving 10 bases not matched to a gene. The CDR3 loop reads CASRISAGGWNEQFF. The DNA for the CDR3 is TGTGCCAGCAGGATTTCAGCGGGAGGCTGGAATGAGCAGTTCTTC.